The 15 T cell receptor beta chains presented below share a single source sample, sequenced in a study. TCRdb re-derived calls from the RT-PCR reads in MiXCR, one entry per CDR3 protein. The table shows more than 550,000 distinct CDR3 sequences, with 12% to 15% occurring only once. The sequenced sample consisted of memory CD4+ T cells from blood. The origin of the receptors is a female donor in good health, serving as a healthy control.

V is TRBV12-3 or TRBV12-4 and J is TRBJ1-3, with 7 bases lining up with TRBD1. The CDR3 covers 16 residues. The V and J ends lost 6 bases and 0 bases, in that order; junction bases with no gene match: 8. DNA for the CDR3: TGTGCCAGCAGCCCGGACAGGCGATACTCTGGAAACACCATATATTTT. Translating gives CASSPDRRYSGNTIYF.

The chain uses TRBV5-1 and TRBJ2-7; the D gene could be TRBD1 or TRBD2 (5 bases each). The germline gives CDR1 SGHRS, CDR2 YFSETQ. The germline V and J ends were trimmed by 0 bases and 1 base, with 14 bases remaining between them. The CDR3 consists of 16 residues. The DNA for the CDR3 is TGCGCCAGCAGCTTGGAAACCGGGACGATATCCTACGAGCAGTACTTC. Its translation: CASSLETGTISYEQYF.

This clonotype was found many times. This rearrangement joins TRBV20-1 to TRBJ2-7; tentatively, D is TRBD2 (6 bases). V lost 2 bases, J lost 1 base, and 12 bases lay in between. The CDR3 is made up of 14 amino acids. The germline gives CDR1 DFQATT, CDR2 SNEGSKA (reference sequence). The CDR3, as DNA: TGCAGTGCTAGACCTAGCGTCTTTTCCTACGAGCAGTACTTC. Its translation is CSARPSVFSYEQYF.

This clonotype has a handful of counts. The gene calls are TRBV10-3 and TRBJ1-1, with unresolved D. Germline lookup yields CDR1 ENHRY and CDR2 SYGVKD. The CDR3 consists of 15 residues. The V end lost 4 bases, the J end lost 1 base, and 13 bases lay between the germline ends. As DNA, the CDR3 is TGTGCCATCAGTGGGGGTGCGCAGAAGAACACTGAAGCTTTCTTT. Protein product: CAISGGAQKNTEAFF.

This clonotype occurred many times. The chain couples TRBV6-5 to TRBJ1-2, with D possibly TRBD1 on 6 matching bases. The CDR3 runs to 13 residues. Per the germline V gene, CDR1 is MNHEY and CDR2 is SVGAGI. V was pared by 2 bases and J by 7 bases, with 11 bases between. This CDR3 is CASSYKPGVGYTF. The CDR3 DNA sequence: TGTGCCAGCAGTTACAAGCCAGGGGTTGGCTACACCTTC.

The chain uses TRBV5-1 and TRBJ2-2, with a tentative D call TRBD2 (6 bases). V lost 7 bases and J 2 bases, leaving 12 bases between the germline ends. Germline CDR1 is SGHRS and CDR2 is YFSETQ. CDR3 length: 14 amino acids. The CDR3 is CASQTEGNTGELFF. In nucleotides, the CDR3 is TGCGCCAGCCAAACGGAGGGAAACACCGGGGAGCTGTTTTTT. Combining the CDR3 with reference TRBV5-1 and TRBJ2-2 gives the whole variable domain KAGVTQTPRYLIKTRGQQVTLSCSPISGHRSVSWYQQTPGQGLQFLFEYFSETQRNKGNFPGRFSGRQFSNSRSEMNVSTLELGDSALYLCASQTEGNTGELFFGEGSRLTVL.

A few counts support this clonotype. V and J are TRBV7-2 and TRBJ1-2, with a possible D match to TRBD1 (5 bases). The germline CDR1 and CDR2 sequences are SGHTA and FQGNSA. The CDR3 sequence is 15 residues long. Deletions cut 0 bases from V and 0 bases from J, with 8 bases between. The CDR3 DNA sequence: TGTGCCAGCAGCTTAGCAGGGGCAGCTAACTATGGCTACACCTTC. This encodes CASSLAGAANYGYTF.

This clonotype was detected only a few times. V usage is TRBV20-1 and J usage is TRBJ1-1, with D perhaps TRBD1 (5 bases). CDR3 length: 14 residues. Germline V gene data show CDR1 as DFQATT and CDR2 as SNEGSKA (reference sequence). V was cut by 0 bases and J by 8 bases, with 16 bases left in between. CDR3 sequence: CSARDPGGNWEAFF. DNA of the CDR3: TGCAGTGCTAGAGATCCGGGGGGGAACTGGGAAGCTTTCTTT.

This clonotype was detected many times. The rearrangement joins TRBV5-6 to TRBJ1-5; D remains unclear. V lost 4 bases and J lost 0, with 11 bases in between. The CDR3 covers 15 residues. Germline V gene sequence: CDR1 SGHDT, CDR2 YYEEEE. The chain's CDR3 is CASSGGESSNQPQHF. CDR3 nucleotide sequence: TGTGCCAGCAGCGGAGGAGAATCTAGCAATCAGCCCCAGCATTTT.

This clonotype has only a few counts. J is TRBJ2-1 and V is TRBV5-5, with D maybe TRBD1 (6 bases). The germline V gene encodes CDR1 SGHKS and CDR2 YYEKEE (reference sequence). V lost 0 bases and J 2 bases, leaving 12 bases between the germline ends. This CDR3 has 16 amino acids. CDR3 DNA: TGTGCCAGCAGCTTGGAGGGGGTAGGGACCTACAATGAGCAGTTCTTC. It encodes CASSLEGVGTYNEQFF.

Remarks on this clonotype: A much more abundant neighbour one base away suggests this may be a read error. The chain has TRBV6-5 and TRBJ1-2, with D perhaps matching TRBD1 (6 bases). This CDR3 has 16 residues. The germline gives CDR1 MNHEY, CDR2 SVGAGI. The V and J ends lost 6 bases and 5 bases respectively, with 22 bases between them. CDR3 sequence reads: CASRPTWSGDFYGYTF. DNA of the CDR3: TGTGCCAGCAGACCAACCTGGTCAGGGGACTTTTATGGCTACACCTTC.

This chain joins TRBV27 and TRBJ1-2, with D unclear. Trimming took 4 bases from V and 3 from J, leaving 9 bases between them. CDR1 is MNHEY and CDR2 is SMNVEV in the germline V gene (reference sequence). CDR3 length: 13 amino acids. The CDR3 spells CASSSWVDYGYTF. The CDR3 DNA reads TGTGCCAGCAGTTCTTGGGTGGACTATGGCTACACCTTC.

Here the CDR3 DNA reads TGTGCCTCTCAGGGGGGAAGTGAAAAACTGTTTTTT. Protein: CASQGGSEKLFF. The chain employs TRBV7-9 and TRBJ1-4, with 7 bases that match TRBD1. V shed 11 bases, J shed 7 bases, and the junction held 7 bases outside the gene matches. The CDR3 has 12 amino acids. Germline CDR1 SEHNR, CDR2 FQNEAQ (reference sequence). Filled out from reference TRBV7-9 and TRBJ1-4, the complete variable domain reads DTGVSQNPRHKITKRGQNVTFRCDPISEHNRLYWYRQTLGQGPEFLTYFQNEAQLEKSRLLSDRFSAERPKGSFSTLEIQRTEQGDSAMYLCASQGGSEKLFFGSGTQLSVL.

V is TRBV14 and J is TRBJ2-1; a possible D gene is TRBD1 (6 bases). Per germline, CDR1 SGHDN and CDR2 FVKESK. V lost 0 bases and J lost 0, with 12 bases in between. The CDR3 totals 17 residues. In DNA form, the CDR3 reads TGTGCCAGCAGCCAAGACTTCGGGACATCCTCCTACAATGAGCAGTTCTTC. Encoded protein: CASSQDFGTSSYNEQFF.

The gene calls are TRBV29-1 and TRBJ1-5, with TRBD1 identical over 9 bases. The CDR3 has 16 residues. After removal of 0 bases from V and 6 bases from J, the junction contained 9 bases not matched to a gene. Germline V CDR1 and CDR2: SQVTM, ANQGSEA. The CDR3 DNA reads as TGCAGCGTTGAAGAACAGGGGGCTGCGTCGGGTCAGCCCCAGCATTTT. Translated, it gives CSVEEQGAASGQPQHF.